These 16 T cell receptor beta chains came from one sample sequenced in a study of cytomegalovirus exposure and HLA in healthy donors. Both 60 Vbeta primers and 13 Jbeta primers went into the PCR. Assay used: immunoSEQ multiplex PCR; TCRdb lists only in-frame clones, some missing. There are 150,000 to 200,000 clones in the sample; 79% occur only once, and under 2.5% lies in the top ten. The specimen sequenced was PBMCs. These receptors were collected from a man aged 35 to 55 in good health and CMV-seronegative.

This chain connects TRBV2 to TRBJ2-2; maybe TRBD1 (6 bases). There are 13 residues in the CDR3. V lost 8 bases, J lost 3 bases, and 10 bases lay in between. Looked up from germline, CDR1 is SNHLY and CDR2 is FYNNEI. CDR3 nucleotide sequence: TGTGCCAGCCGTGGACAGTACACCGGGGAGCTGTTTTTT. Protein: CASRGQYTGELFF.

V gene TRBV7-9 combines with J gene TRBJ2-2; 7 positions match TRBD2. Germline V lookup: CDR1 SEHNR, CDR2 FQNEAQ (reference sequence). The CDR3 consists of 17 residues. V trimming: 4 bases; J trimming: 7 bases; junction bases outside the gene matches: 15. The CDR3 nucleotides are TGTGCCAGCAGCTCCTGGGGACTACACTTAGCTGGCGGGGAGCTGTTTTTT. It yields the protein CASSSWGLHLAGGELFF.

The chain is built from TRBV10-2 and TRBJ2-7, with D tentatively TRBD1 (6 bases). V was clipped by 5 bases and J by 4 bases, with 18 bases between them. The CDR3 loop spans 15 amino acids. Per the germline V gene, CDR1 is WSHSY and CDR2 is SAAADI. CDR3 amino acids: CASSSDRPRGYEQYF. CDR3 nucleotides: TGCGCCAGCAGTTCAGACAGACCTAGGGGGTACGAGCAGTACTTC.

The chain links TRBV7-2 to TRBJ2-7, with 8 bases that match TRBD2. Trimming at V came to 7 bases and at J to 9 bases, leaving 14 bases not matched to a gene. Germline V gene lookup returns CDR1 SGHTA and CDR2 FQGNSA. The CDR3 is made up of 14 amino acids. In nucleotides, the CDR3 is TGTGCCAGCACCCCTAGCGGGCCGAATAGGGTGCAGTACTTC. It encodes CASTPSGPNRVQYF.

This clone was counted once. The chain is built from TRBV28 and TRBJ1-3; D may be TRBD1 (6 bases). The CDR3 contains 14 residues. Germline V CDR1 and CDR2: MDHEN, SYDVKM. The germline V and J ends were trimmed by 5 bases and 1 base, with 9 bases remaining between them. CDR3 in DNA: TGTGCCAGCAGTGAAGGGGGTTCTGGAAACACCATATATTTT. It encodes CASSEGGSGNTIYF.

This clone was seen just once. J is TRBJ2-1 and V is TRBV21-1; TRBD1 is the table's D call, not checked against the DNA. TRBV21-1 is marked as a pseudogene. The CDR3 has 15 residues. Here the CDR3 DNA reads TGTGCCAGCAGAGAGACCAAGGGGGCCTACAATGAGCAGTTCTTC. This translates into CASRETKGAYNEQFF.

This sequence joins TRBV6-1 and TRBJ2-5; possible D gene TRBD1, 6 bases. The closer fit of TRBJ2-7 to the DNA end suggests the J call may be wrong. The CDR3 is made up of 17 amino acids. The germline CDR1 and CDR2 sequences are MNHNS and SASEGT. CDR3 residues: CASSEARTGLYSYEQYF. For the CDR3, the DNA is TGTGCCAGCAGTGAAGCCCGAACAGGGCTATACTCCTACGAGCAGTACTTC.

About this clone: A read error may produce the germline difference seen at one junction end. The rearrangement joins TRBV7-9 to TRBJ2-7, with TRBD2 matching 10 bases. The germline CDR1 and CDR2 sequences are SEHNR and FQNEAQ (reference sequence). This CDR3 comprises 11 residues. CDR3 sequence (DNA): TGTTCCAGCAGCTCTACTAGCGGGAAGTACTTC. It translates to CSSSSTSGKYF.

This chain connects TRBV5-1 to TRBJ2-2; D unresolved. Trimming took 0 bases from V and 5 from J, leaving 5 bases between them. The CDR3 has 13 residues. Germline-derived CDR1 and CDR2 are SGHRS and YFSETQ. CDR3 protein: CASSLALTGELFF. In nucleotides, the CDR3 is TGCGCCAGCAGCTTGGCACTAACCGGGGAGCTGTTTTTT.

V usage is TRBV7-2 and J usage is TRBJ2-7; TRBD1 agrees at 9 bases. With V trimmed by 5 bases and J by 2 bases, 4 bases remained unmatched. The V gene's germline CDR1 is SGHTA and CDR2 FQGNSA. This CDR3 is built from 14 residues. CDR3 loop: CASSHGTGTYEQYF. Here the CDR3 DNA reads TGTGCCAGCAGCCATGGGACAGGGACCTACGAGCAGTACTTC. The variable domain in full, completed from reference TRBV7-2 and TRBJ2-7, reads GAGVSQSPSNKVTEKGKDVELRCDPISGHTALYWYRQSLGQGLEFLIYFQGNSAPDKSGLPSDRFSAERTGGSVSTLTIQRTQQEDSAVYLCASSHGTGTYEQYFGPGTRLTVT.

The genes are TRBV10-3 and TRBJ2-7; TRBD2 matches at 10 bases. V trimming: 6 bases; J trimming: 7 bases; junction bases outside the gene matches: 6. The CDR3 is made up of 13 amino acids. Germline loops: CDR1 ENHRY, CDR2 SYGVKD. CDR3 DNA: TGTGCCATCAGCCCGGGACTAGCGAGTGAGCAGTACTTC. It codes for CAISPGLASEQYF.

The rearrangement joins TRBV11-2 to TRBJ2-5; 9 bases map to TRBD1. V lost 5 bases, J lost 6 bases, and 10 bases stayed unmatched. Germline lookup yields CDR1 SGHAT and CDR2 FQNNGV. The CDR3 covers 15 residues. The CDR3 DNA reads as TGTGCCAGCAGCGGGACAGGGACGGCTCCGAAGACCCAGTACTTC. Translated, it gives CASSGTGTAPKTQYF.

The V call is TRBV11-3, the J call TRBJ2-2, with D possibly matching TRBD1 (6 bases). This CDR3 region has 17 residues. Trimming took off 2 bases at V and 6 bases at J, with 19 bases between the two ends. The germline V gene encodes CDR1 SGHNT and CDR2 YENEEA. Here the CDR3 DNA reads TGTGCCAGCAGCTTATCCACCGGGACATTCTTAGCCGGGGAGCTGTTTTTT. This sequence encodes CASSLSTGTFLAGELFF.

The chain recombines TRBV4-1 with TRBJ2-1, with a tentative D call TRBD2 (5 bases). This CDR3 is built from 12 residues. V lost 0 bases, J lost 14 bases, and 11 bases lay in between. Germline V gene data show CDR1 as MGHRA and CDR2 as YSYEKL. CDR3 loop: CASSQDGGGEFF. The CDR3 DNA follows: TGCGCCAGCAGCCAAGACGGAGGCGGCGAGTTCTTC.

The rearrangement joins TRBV27 to TRBJ1-2, with TRBD1 as a possible D gene (5 bases). Germline loops: CDR1 MNHEY, CDR2 SMNVEV (reference sequence). Trimming took off 3 bases at V and 7 bases at J, with 24 bases between the two ends. The CDR3 has 17 residues. CDR3 region: CASSFSTGRAYFTGYTF. The CDR3, as DNA: TGTGCCAGCAGTTTTTCCACGGGCAGGGCCTATTTCACTGGCTACACCTTC.

The chain has TRBV5-1 and TRBJ1-6, with a weak D call TRBD1 (5 bases). Germline CDR1 and CDR2: SGHRS and YFSETQ. The CDR3 sequence is 13 residues long. V shed 7 bases and J shed 6 bases, with 11 bases lying between them. CDR3 loop: CASSGGINSPLHF. The CDR3 DNA is TGCGCCAGCTCCGGGGGTATTAATTCACCCCTCCACTTT.